This section outlines one T cell receptor beta chain sequence together with its context. The sample belongs to a study of blood T cell repertoires in COVID-19. About the research overall: The origin of the acute and convalescent COVID-19 samples was the United States, Italy and Spain.

Enrollment of patients from Seattle took place during active infection, with longitudinal follow-up. The germline V gene encodes CDR1 LNHDA and CDR2 SQIVND (reference sequence). V gave up 1 base and J gave up 1 base, with 7 bases separating them. The CDR3 runs 14 residues. In the authors' methods: The assay estimated nucleated cells by amplifying reference gene primers. The table came from immunoSEQ multiplex PCR; TCRdb's copy has only in-frame clones and leaves some out. The V and J calls and the clone size are those of that table, but D and trimming were determined from the DNA. The table lists 150,000 to 200,000 clones, roughly 90% of them singletons.

This receptor was obtained from a woman aged 60-75 years with COVID-19, enrolled during active disease. The chain carries TRBV19 and TRBJ1-1, with D perhaps TRBD1 (5 bases). Sequencing was performed on peripheral blood. CDR3 sequence: CASSIGGPNTEAFF. The CDR3 nucleotides read TGTGCCAGTAGTATAGGGGGCCCGAACACTGAAGCTTTCTTT.